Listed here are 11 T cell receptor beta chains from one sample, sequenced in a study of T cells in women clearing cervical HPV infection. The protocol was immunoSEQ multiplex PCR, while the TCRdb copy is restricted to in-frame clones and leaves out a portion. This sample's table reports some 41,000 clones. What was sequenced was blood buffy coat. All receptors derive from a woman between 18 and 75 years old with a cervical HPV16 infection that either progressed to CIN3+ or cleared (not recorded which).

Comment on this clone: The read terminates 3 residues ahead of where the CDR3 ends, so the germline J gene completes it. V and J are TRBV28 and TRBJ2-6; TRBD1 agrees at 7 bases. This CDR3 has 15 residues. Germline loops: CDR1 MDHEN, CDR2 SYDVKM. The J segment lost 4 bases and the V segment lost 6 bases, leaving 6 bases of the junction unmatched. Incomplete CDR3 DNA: TGTGCCAGCAGCGCCCCGGGACAGGGGGCCAACGTC. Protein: CASSAPGQGANV. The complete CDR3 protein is CASSAPGQGANVLTF.

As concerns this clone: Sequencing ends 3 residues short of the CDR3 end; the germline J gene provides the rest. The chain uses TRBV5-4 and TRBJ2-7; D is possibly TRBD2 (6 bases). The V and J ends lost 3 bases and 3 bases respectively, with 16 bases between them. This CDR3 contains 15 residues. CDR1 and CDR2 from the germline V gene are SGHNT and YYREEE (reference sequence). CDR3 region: CASSSRLVGGYEQYF. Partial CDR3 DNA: TGTGCCAGCAGCTCTCGACTAGTTGGGGGCTACGAG.

The part of the CDR3 DNA that was read is TGCGCCAGCAGCCAAGATCATCTAGCGGGAGGGAGGGATACG. Translation: CASSQDHLAGGRDT. The entire CDR3 protein is CASSQDHLAGGRDTQYF. The chain carries TRBV4-1 and TRBJ2-3; TRBD2 agrees at 12 bases. The read terminates 3 residues ahead of where the CDR3 ends, so the germline J gene completes it. The ends lost 0 bases at V and 6 bases at J; junction bases unmatched: 7. CDR3 length: 17 amino acids. Germline assignment: CDR1 MGHRA and CDR2 YSYEKL.

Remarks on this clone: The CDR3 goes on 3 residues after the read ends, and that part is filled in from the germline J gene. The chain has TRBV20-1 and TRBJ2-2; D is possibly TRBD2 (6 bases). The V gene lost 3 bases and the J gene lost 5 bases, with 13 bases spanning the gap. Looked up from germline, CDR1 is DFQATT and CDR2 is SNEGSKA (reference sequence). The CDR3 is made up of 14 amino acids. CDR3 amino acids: CSARVQEGTGELFF. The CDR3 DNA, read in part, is TGCAGTGCTAGGGTACAGGAGGGTACCGGGGAG.

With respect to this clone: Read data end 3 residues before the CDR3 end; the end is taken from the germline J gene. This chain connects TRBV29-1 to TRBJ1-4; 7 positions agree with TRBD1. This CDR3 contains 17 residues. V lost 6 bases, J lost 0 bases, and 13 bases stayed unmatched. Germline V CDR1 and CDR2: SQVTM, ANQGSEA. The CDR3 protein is CSVSGQVGESTNEKLFF. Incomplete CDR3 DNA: TGCAGCGTGTCTGGACAGGTGGGGGAGTCAACTAATGAAAAA.

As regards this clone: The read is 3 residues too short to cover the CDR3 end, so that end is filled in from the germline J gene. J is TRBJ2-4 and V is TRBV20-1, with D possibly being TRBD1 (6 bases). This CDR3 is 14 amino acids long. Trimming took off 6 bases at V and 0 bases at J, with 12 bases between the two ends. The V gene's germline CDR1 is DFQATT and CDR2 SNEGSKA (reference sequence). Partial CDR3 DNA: TGCAGTGCCAGACAGGTACTAGCCAAAAACATT. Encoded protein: CSARQVLAKNI. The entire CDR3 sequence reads CSARQVLAKNIQYF.

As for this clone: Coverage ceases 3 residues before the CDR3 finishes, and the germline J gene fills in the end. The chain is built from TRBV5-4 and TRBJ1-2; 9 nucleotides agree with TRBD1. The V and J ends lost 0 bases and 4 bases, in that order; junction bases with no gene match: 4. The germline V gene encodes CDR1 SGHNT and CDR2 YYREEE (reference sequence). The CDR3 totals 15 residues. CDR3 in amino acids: CASSLGDRGVYGYTF. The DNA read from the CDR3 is TGTGCCAGCAGCTTGGGAGACAGGGGGGTCTATGGC.

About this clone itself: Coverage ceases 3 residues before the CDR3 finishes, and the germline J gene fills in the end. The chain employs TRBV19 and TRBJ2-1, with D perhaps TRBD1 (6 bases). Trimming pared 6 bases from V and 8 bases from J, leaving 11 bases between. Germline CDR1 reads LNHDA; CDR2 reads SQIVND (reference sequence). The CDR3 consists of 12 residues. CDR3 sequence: CASSQQGDEQFF. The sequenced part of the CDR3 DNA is TGTGCCAGTAGCCAACAGGGTGATGAG.

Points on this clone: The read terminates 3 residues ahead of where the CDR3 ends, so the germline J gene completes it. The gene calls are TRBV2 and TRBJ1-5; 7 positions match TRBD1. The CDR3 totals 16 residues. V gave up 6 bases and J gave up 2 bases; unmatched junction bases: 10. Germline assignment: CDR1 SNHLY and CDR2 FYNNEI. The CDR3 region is CASSGTARGGNQPQHF. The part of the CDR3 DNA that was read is TGTGCCAGCAGCGGGACAGCTCGAGGCGGCAATCAGCCC.

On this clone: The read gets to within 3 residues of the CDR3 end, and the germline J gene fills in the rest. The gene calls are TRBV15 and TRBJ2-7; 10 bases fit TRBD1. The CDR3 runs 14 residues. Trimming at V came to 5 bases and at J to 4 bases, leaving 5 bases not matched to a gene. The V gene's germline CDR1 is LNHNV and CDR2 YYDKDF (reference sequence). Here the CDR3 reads CATSETGGGYEQYF. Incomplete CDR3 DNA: TGTGCCACCAGCGAGACAGGGGGCGGATACGAG.

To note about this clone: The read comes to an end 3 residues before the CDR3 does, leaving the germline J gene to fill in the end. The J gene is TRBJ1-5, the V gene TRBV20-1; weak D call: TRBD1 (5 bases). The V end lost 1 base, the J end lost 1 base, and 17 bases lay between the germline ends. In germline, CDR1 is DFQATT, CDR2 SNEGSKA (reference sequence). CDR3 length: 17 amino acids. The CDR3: CSARGSLEGASNQPQHF. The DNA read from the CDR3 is TGCAGTGCTAGAGGCTCACTCGAAGGGGCGAGCAATCAGCCC.